This entry lists 10 T cell receptor beta chains sequenced from one sample in a study of T cell responses to AZD1222 COVID-19 vaccine. Measured with immunoSEQ multiplex PCR; TCRdb has only the in-frame clones, and not every one. The data contain about 94,000 clones, over 75% of them singletons. Sequences were derived from peripheral blood, sampled on day 0 of AZD1222 vaccination. The receptors derive from an adult in good health.

The chain joins TRBV6-6 to TRBJ1-4; D uncertain. The V gene's germline CDR1 is MNHNY and CDR2 SVGAGI (reference sequence). This CDR3 is 13 amino acids long. V lost 0 bases to trimming and J lost 3 bases, with 2 bases between them. The CDR3 protein is CASSYSANEKLFF. For the CDR3, the DNA is TGTGCCAGCAGTTACTCGGCTAATGAAAAACTGTTTTTT.

This clone occurred a few times. The chain employs TRBV3-1 (or the pseudogene TRBV3-2) and TRBJ2-7; TRBD2 aligns across 10 bases. This CDR3 contains 16 residues. The V segment lost 3 bases and the J segment 4 bases; nucleotides outside the gene matches: 9. The germline gives CDR1 LGHDT, CDR2 YNNKEL (reference sequence). The CDR3 loop is CASSQEALAGAYEQYF. The CDR3 DNA is TGTGCCAGCAGCCAGGAAGCTCTAGCGGGGGCGTACGAGCAGTACTTC.

The rearrangement uses TRBV5-8 and TRBJ2-7, with D possibly TRBD1 on 5 matching bases. This CDR3 spans 13 amino acids. The V end was cut by 3 bases, the J end by 2 bases, with 9 bases between. CDR1 and CDR2 from the germline V gene are SGHTS and YDEGEE. The CDR3 loop reads CASSSDSPYEQYF. The CDR3 DNA is TGTGCCAGCAGCTCCGACAGTCCCTACGAGCAGTACTTC.

The chain recombines TRBV3-1 (or the pseudogene TRBV3-2) with TRBJ1-4; D perhaps matches TRBD1 (5 bases). The CDR3 is 13 amino acids. V was pared by 6 bases and J by 6 bases, with 11 bases between. The germline V gene encodes CDR1 LGHDT and CDR2 YNNKEL (reference sequence). For the CDR3, the DNA is TGTGCCAGCAGGGTTACAGGCTATGAAAAACTGTTTTTT. Translation gives CASRVTGYEKLFF.

For this clone: The same CDR3 also results from other DNA sequences found in this sample. This chain links TRBV5-1 with TRBJ1-1, with unresolved D. The CDR3 spans 13 residues. V gave up 2 bases and J gave up 3 bases, with 8 bases separating them. In germline, CDR1 is SGHRS, CDR2 YFSETQ. The CDR3 here is CASSFVGDTEAFF. The CDR3 DNA is TGCGCCAGCAGCTTTGTTGGGGACACTGAAGCTTTCTTT.

The CDR3 sequence: CASSQGGGRSSYNEQFF. The CDR3 nucleotides are TGCGCCAGCAGCCAAGGTGGGGGCCGTAGCTCCTACAATGAGCAGTTCTTC. The rearrangement uses TRBV4-1 and TRBJ2-1; D possibly corresponds to TRBD1 (6 bases). Germline V lookup: CDR1 MGHRA, CDR2 YSYEKL. The CDR3 consists of 17 residues. Trimming took off 1 base at V and 0 bases at J, with 13 bases between the two ends.

The chain recombines TRBV7-2 with TRBJ1-5, with D possibly being TRBD1 (5 bases). CDR1 and CDR2 (germline): SGHTA, FQGNSA. The length of the CDR3 is 15 residues. V lost 1 base to trimming and J lost 2 bases, with 9 bases between them. The CDR3 protein is CASSLETGGNQPQHF. The CDR3 DNA sequence: TGTGCCAGCAGCTTAGAAACAGGCGGCAATCAGCCCCAGCATTTT.

The CDR3 is CASRVQLNTEAFF. The CDR3 bases are TGTGCCAGCAGAGTACAGCTGAACACTGAAGCTTTCTTT. This chain links TRBV7-2 with TRBJ1-1; D ambiguous. V gave up 6 bases and J gave up 0 bases, with 8 bases separating them. The CDR3 consists of 13 residues. The germline V gene encodes CDR1 SGHTA and CDR2 FQGNSA.

The genes are TRBV10-3 and TRBJ1-3, with D perhaps matching TRBD1 (5 bases). Germline lookup yields CDR1 ENHRY and CDR2 SYGVKD. This CDR3 has 16 amino acids. Trimming shortened V by 1 base and J by 2 bases, and 12 bases separated the two germline ends. The DNA of the CDR3 is TGTGCCATCAGTGAGTTGGGGACGGGTGCTGGAAACACCATATATTTT. It translates to CAISELGTGAGNTIYF.

The chain recombines TRBV28 with TRBJ2-1; D remains ambiguous. The CDR3 consists of 14 residues. Germline V gene data show CDR1 as MDHEN and CDR2 as SYDVKM. V lost 5 bases, J lost 0 bases, and 8 bases lay in between. The CDR3 sequence: CASSMGISYNEQFF. CDR3 DNA sequence: TGTGCCAGCAGTATGGGCATCTCCTACAATGAGCAGTTCTTC.